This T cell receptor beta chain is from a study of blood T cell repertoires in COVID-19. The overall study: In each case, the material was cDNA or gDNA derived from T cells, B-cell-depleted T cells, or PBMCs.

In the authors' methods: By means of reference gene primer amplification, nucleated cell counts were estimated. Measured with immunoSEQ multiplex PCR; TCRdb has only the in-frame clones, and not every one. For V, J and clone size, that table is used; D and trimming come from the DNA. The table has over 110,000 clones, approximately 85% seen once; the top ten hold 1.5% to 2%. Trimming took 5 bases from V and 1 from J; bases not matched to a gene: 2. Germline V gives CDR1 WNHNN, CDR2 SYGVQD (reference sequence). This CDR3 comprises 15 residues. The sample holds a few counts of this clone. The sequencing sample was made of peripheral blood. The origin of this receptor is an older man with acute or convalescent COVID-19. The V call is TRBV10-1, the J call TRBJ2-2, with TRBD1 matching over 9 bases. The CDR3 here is CASSKGQGNTGELFF. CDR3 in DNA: TGCGCCAGCAGTAAGGGACAGGGGAACACCGGGGAGCTGTTTTTT.